This T cell receptor (beta chain) was identified in a study of PD-L1 blockade in urothelial cancer. Study at large: Median T cell yield per blood sample was 141,255 cells.

Indicated time point: peripheral blood 6 weeks after treatment start. The CDR3 has 15 residues. V dropped 5 bases and J dropped 0 bases, with 8 bases sitting between them. In germline, CDR1 is SGHVS, CDR2 FQNEAQ. Repertoires were generated with immunoSEQ multiplex PCR, while TCRdb's copy carries only in-frame clones and drops some. The sample holds 40,000 to 45,000 clones; around four fifths are singletons and the top ten take approximately 15%. Specimen: PBMCs, collected around atezolizumab (anti-PD-L1) treatment. The source is a man between 60 and 75 years old with urothelial cancer. The chain has TRBV7-8 and TRBJ2-6, with D tentatively TRBD2 (5 bases). CDR3 DNA sequence: TGTGCCAGCAGCACCCGGGGCTCTGGGGCCAACGTCCTGACTTTC. This encodes CASSTRGSGANVLTF. Full variable domain (missing parts from reference TRBV7-8 and TRBJ2-6): GAGVSQSPRYKVAKRGQDVALRCDPISGHVSLFWYQQALGQGPEFLTYFQNEAQLDKSGLPSDRFFAERPEGSVSTLKIQRTQQEDSAVYLCASSTRGSGANVLTFGAGSRLTVL.